These T cell receptor beta chains were read from a single sample in a study of T cells in Graves' hyperthyroidism and ophthalmopathy. TCRdb re-derived calls from the multiplex PCR reads in MiXCR, one entry per CDR3 protein. This sample has under 300,000 distinct CDR3 sequences, with approximately 16% found just once. Sequenced sample: blood. These receptors all come from a woman aged 45-60 years with Graves' hyperthyroidism that later progressed to Graves' ophthalmopathy. CDR3s include the opening cysteine and the closing phenylalanine or tryptophan. Fields, in order: D gene, clone size, V gene, CDR3 length, J gene, CDR3 protein, CDR3 DNA. The D gene is left open where the match is weak. Expanded clones get a size class; other rows say once, few or many, or leave the size out.

D: .; size: many; V: TRBV12-3/TRBV12-4; length: 15; J: TRBJ2-3; CDR3: CASSPRQASTDTQYF; DNA: TGTGCCAGCAGTCCGCGACAGGCTAGCACAGATACGCAGTATTTT
D: .; size: many; V: TRBV20-1; length: 15; J: TRBJ2-3; CDR3: CSAPPRGSGLDTQYF; DNA: TGCAGTGCTCCCCCCCGGGGGAGTGGTTTGGATACGCAGTATTTT
D: TRBD1; size: .; V: TRBV5-1; length: 17; J: TRBJ1-2; CDR3: CASSLPLGQGGNYGYTF; DNA: TGCGCCAGCAGCCTGCCTTTAGGACAGGGGGGTAACTATGGCTACACCTTC
D: .; size: many; V: TRBV27; length: 13; J: TRBJ2-3; CDR3: CASTSYVTDTQYF; DNA: TGTGCCAGCACCTCGTATGTCACAGATACGCAGTATTTT
D: TRBD2; size: many; V: TRBV18; length: 17; J: TRBJ2-3; CDR3: CASSTSLAGGTTDTQYF; DNA: TGTGCCAGCTCAACATCCTTGGCGGGAGGGACCACAGATACGCAGTATTTT
D: .; size: many; V: TRBV3-1; length: 14; J: TRBJ2-2; CDR3: CASGGGANTGELFF; DNA: TGTGCCAGCGGTGGCGGGGCGAACACCGGGGAGCTGTTTTTT
D: .; size: many; V: TRBV12-3/TRBV12-4; length: 11; J: TRBJ2-4; CDR3: CASSQDYIQYF; DNA: TGTGCCAGCAGCCAAGACTACATTCAGTACTTC
D: .; size: many; V: TRBV27; length: 17; J: TRBJ2-1; CDR3: CASFQDSPTITPNEQFF; DNA: TGTGCCAGCTTTCAGGACAGTCCTACGATTACCCCCAATGAGCAGTTCTTC
D: .; size: many; V: TRBV2; length: 13; J: TRBJ2-3; CDR3: CASRGKWTDTQYF; DNA: TGTGCCAGTAGGGGGAAATGGACAGATACGCAGTATTTT
D: .; size: many; V: TRBV30; length: 11; J: TRBJ2-3; CDR3: CAWSVRYTQYF; DNA: TGTGCCTGGAGTGTACGATATACGCAGTATTTT
D: .; size: many; V: TRBV30; length: 14; J: TRBJ1-1; CDR3: CAWSPANGNTEAFF; DNA: TGTGCCTGGAGTCCAGCTAACGGGAACACTGAAGCTTTCTTT
D: .; size: many; V: TRBV5-6; length: 15; J: TRBJ1-1; CDR3: CASSLGGAGSAEAFF; DNA: TGTGCCAGCAGCCTGGGAGGGGCGGGGAGCGCTGAAGCTTTCTTT
D: .; size: many; V: TRBV20-1; length: 12; J: TRBJ2-1; CDR3: CSSGGGYNEQFF; DNA: TGCAGTTCAGGGGGGGGTTACAATGAGCAGTTCTTC
D: .; size: many; V: TRBV18; length: 15; J: TRBJ2-1; CDR3: CASSPQGGTGNEQFF; DNA: TGTGCCAGCTCACCTCAGGGGGGGACGGGCAATGAGCAGTTCTTC
D: .; size: large; V: TRBV27; length: 14; J: TRBJ2-1; CDR3: CASRRYGAYNEQFF; DNA: TGTGCCAGCAGACGGTACGGGGCCTACAATGAGCAGTTCTTC
D: TRBD1; size: .; V: TRBV2; length: 15; J: TRBJ1-4; CDR3: CASSPTGGWGEKLFF; DNA: TGTGCCAGCAGTCCTACAGGGGGCTGGGGTGAAAAACTGTTTTTT
D: .; size: .; V: TRBV25-1; length: 13; J: TRBJ1-6; CDR3: CASSSGLNSPLHF; DNA: TGTGCCAGCAGTTCGGGGCTGAACTCACCCCTCCACTTT
D: .; size: few; V: TRBV4-1; length: 17; J: TRBJ2-7; CDR3: CASSPAAAGRISYEQYF; DNA: TGCGCCAGCAGCCCTGCAGCGGCAGGTAGGATCTCCTACGAGCAGTACTTC
D: .; size: many; V: TRBV27; length: 13; J: TRBJ2-3; CDR3: CASSLRDTDTQYF; DNA: TGTGCCAGCAGTTTAAGGGACACAGATACGCAGTATTTT
D: .; size: many; V: TRBV24-1; length: 17; J: TRBJ2-1; CDR3: CATSDSTRWRNHNEQFF; DNA: TGTGCCACCAGTGATTCGACCCGGTGGAGGAACCACAATGAGCAGTTCTTC
D: TRBD1; size: many; V: TRBV5-1; length: 15; J: TRBJ1-1; CDR3: CASSFGTVLDTEAFF; DNA: TGCGCCAGCAGCTTTGGGACAGTGTTGGACACTGAAGCTTTCTTT
D: .; size: many; V: TRBV28; length: 18; J: TRBJ2-3; CDR3: CASSGQTAFTHSTDTQYF; DNA: TGTGCCAGCAGCGGACAGACGGCTTTCACCCATAGCACAGATACGCAGTATTTT
D: TRBD1; size: many; V: TRBV12-3/TRBV12-4; length: 13; J: TRBJ2-5; CDR3: CASSRQGQETQYF; DNA: TGTGCCAGCAGTCGACAGGGGCAGGAGACCCAGTACTTC
D: TRBD2; size: .; V: TRBV18; length: 24; J: TRBJ2-1; CDR3: CASSPPIGGTSGRTERGSYNEQFF; DNA: TGTGCCAGCTCACCTCCCATCGGTGGGACTAGCGGGAGGACTGAGCGGGGCTCCTACAATGAGCAGTTCTTC
D: .; size: many; V: TRBV27; length: 14; J: TRBJ2-6; CDR3: CASSLGGGANVLTF; DNA: TGTGCCAGCAGTTTGGGGGGAGGGGCCAACGTCCTGACTTTC
D: .; size: many; V: TRBV30; length: 11; J: TRBJ1-1; CDR3: CGWRWGTEAFF; DNA: TGTGGTTGGAGATGGGGAACTGAAGCTTTCTTT
D: .; size: few; V: TRBV6-1; length: 14; J: TRBJ1-4; CDR3: CASSPLVGSEKLFF; DNA: TGTGCCAGCAGCCCCCTAGTGGGAAGTGAAAAACTGTTTTTT
D: TRBD1; size: many; V: TRBV30; length: 15; J: TRBJ1-4; CDR3: CAWSQNGRGLEKLFF; DNA: TGTGCCTGGAGCCAAAATGGCAGGGGGTTGGAAAAACTGTTTTTT
D: TRBD1; size: few; V: TRBV5-1; length: 14; J: TRBJ1-5; CDR3: CASSLGTGTQPQHF; DNA: TGCGCCAGCAGCTTGGGGACAGGAACTCAGCCCCAGCATTTT
D: .; size: many; V: TRBV14; length: 21; J: TRBJ2-1; CDR3: CASSQSGGERAYHSSYNEQFF; DNA: TGTGCCAGCAGCCAATCCGGGGGAGAGAGGGCGTATCATAGCTCCTACAATGAGCAGTTCTTC
D: .; size: many; V: TRBV20-1; length: 18; J: TRBJ2-3; CDR3: CSASSGGRARGGTDTQYF; DNA: TGCAGTGCTAGCAGTGGGGGAAGGGCGAGGGGAGGCACAGATACGCAGTATTTT
D: .; size: many; V: TRBV28; length: 16; J: TRBJ1-2; CDR3: CASSPWGGRSQDGYTF; DNA: TGTGCCAGCAGTCCGTGGGGGGGGCGCAGCCAGGATGGCTACACCTTC
D: .; size: few; V: TRBV7-9; length: 15; J: TRBJ2-4; CDR3: CASSLGDVAKNIQYF; DNA: TGTGCCAGCAGCTTAGGGGACGTAGCCAAAAACATTCAGTACTTC
D: .; size: few; V: TRBV24-1; length: 13; J: TRBJ1-5; CDR3: CATSGSTHQPQHF; DNA: TGTGCCACCAGTGGATCGACACATCAGCCCCAGCATTTT
D: .; size: many; V: TRBV2; length: 15; J: TRBJ2-1; CDR3: CASSQEPYSLNEQFF; DNA: TGTGCCAGCAGCCAGGAACCTTATTCTCTCAATGAGCAGTTCTTC
D: TRBD2; size: many; V: TRBV11-2; length: 16; J: TRBJ2-5; CDR3: CASSPGLAAYQETQYF; DNA: TGTGCCAGCAGCCCGGGACTAGCGGCTTACCAAGAGACCCAGTACTTC
D: .; size: many; V: TRBV11-2; length: 16; J: TRBJ2-3; CDR3: CASSQSSDGWSDTQYF; DNA: TGTGCCAGCAGCCAGTCAAGTGATGGATGGTCAGATACGCAGTATTTT
D: TRBD2; size: .; V: TRBV19; length: 14; J: TRBJ2-7; CDR3: CASSEVAGAYEQYF; DNA: TGTGCCAGTAGTGAGGTAGCGGGGGCCTACGAGCAGTACTTC
D: TRBD2; size: .; V: TRBV5-6; length: 16; J: TRBJ2-1; CDR3: CASSLAGLAGGNEQFF; DNA: TGTGCCAGCAGCTTGGCGGGACTAGCGGGGGGCAATGAGCAGTTCTTC
D: .; size: few; V: TRBV9; length: 14; J: TRBJ2-3; CDR3: CASSLRQGTDTQYF; DNA: TGTGCCAGCAGCCTGAGGCAGGGGACAGATACGCAGTATTTT
D: .; size: .; V: TRBV7-2; length: 17; J: TRBJ2-1; CDR3: CASSLDLTGSSYNEQFF; DNA: TGTGCCAGCAGCTTAGACTTAACGGGAAGCTCCTACAATGAGCAGTTCTTC
D: .; size: .; V: TRBV10-1; length: 14; J: TRBJ2-3; CDR3: CASSAPGVRDTQYF; DNA: TGCGCCAGCAGTGCCCCGGGAGTCAGGGATACGCAGTATTTT
D: .; size: many; V: TRBV12-3/TRBV12-4; length: 15; J: TRBJ2-1; CDR3: CASLHAGGLYNEQFF; DNA: TGTGCCAGCCTACACGCTGGTGGGCTCTACAATGAGCAGTTCTTC
D: .; size: many; V: TRBV20-1; length: 16; J: TRBJ1-2; CDR3: CSARDPIDLGPMGYTF; DNA: TGCAGTGCTAGAGATCCTATCGATCTGGGACCGATGGGCTACACCTTC
D: .; size: many; V: TRBV6-1; length: 15; J: TRBJ1-2; CDR3: CASRAQPNAGYGYTF; DNA: TGTGCCAGCAGAGCCCAACCCAATGCGGGCTATGGCTACACCTTC
D: .; size: many; V: TRBV13; length: 14; J: TRBJ2-7; CDR3: CASSLSGGIREQYF; DNA: TGTGCCAGCAGCTTATCAGGAGGGATCCGCGAGCAGTACTTC
D: .; size: many; V: TRBV27; length: 15; J: TRBJ1-6; CDR3: CASSLKRGYNSPLHF; DNA: TGTGCCAGCAGTTTGAAGAGAGGGTATAATTCACCCCTCCACTTT
D: TRBD2; size: once; V: TRBV6-1; length: 15; J: TRBJ2-3; CDR3: CASSTAGGPADTQYF; DNA: TGTGCCAGCAGTACAGCGGGAGGGCCAGCGGATACGCAGTATTTT
D: .; size: .; V: TRBV10-1; length: 13; J: TRBJ2-3; CDR3: CASGSRLSDTQYF; DNA: TGCGCCAGCGGGTCGAGGTTGTCAGATACGCAGTATTTT
D: .; size: .; V: TRBV7-9; length: 14; J: TRBJ1-4; CDR3: CASSLRDSGRELFF; DNA: TGTGCCAGCAGCCTCCGGGACTCCGGCCGGGAACTGTTTTTT
D: .; size: many; V: TRBV28; length: 12; J: TRBJ1-5; CDR3: CATRYSNQPQHF; DNA: TGTGCCACCAGATATAGCAATCAGCCCCAGCATTTT
D: .; size: many; V: TRBV7-4; length: 13; J: TRBJ1-2; CDR3: CASSPRRYYGYTF; DNA: TGTGCCAGCAGCCCCAGGAGATACTATGGCTACACCTTC
D: TRBD2; size: many; V: TRBV28; length: 19; J: TRBJ2-5; CDR3: CASSASSTSSLSSLETQYF; DNA: TGTGCCAGCAGTGCCTCCTCGACTAGCTCTTTATCTTCTTTGGAGACCCAGTACTTC
D: TRBD1; size: many; V: TRBV5-1; length: 14; J: TRBJ1-5; CDR3: CASSLQGAGQPQHF; DNA: TGCGCCAGCAGCTTGCAGGGGGCGGGACAGCCCCAGCATTTT
D: TRBD1; size: many; V: TRBV28; length: 16; J: TRBJ2-2; CDR3: CASSGWTGDNTGELFF; DNA: TGTGCCAGCAGTGGATGGACAGGGGACAACACCGGGGAGCTGTTTTTT
D: TRBD2; size: many; V: TRBV20-1; length: 13; J: TRBJ2-7; CDR3: CSASKREFYEQYF; DNA: TGCAGTGCTAGTAAGCGGGAGTTTTACGAGCAGTACTTC
D: .; size: many; V: TRBV20-1; length: 11; J: TRBJ1-1; CDR3: CNPQGGTEAFF; DNA: TGCAACCCTCAAGGGGGGACTGAAGCTTTCTTT
D: TRBD1; size: many; V: TRBV28; length: 14; J: TRBJ2-7; CDR3: CASRWTGGSYEQYF; DNA: TGTGCCAGCAGGTGGACAGGGGGCTCCTACGAGCAGTACTTC
D: .; size: .; V: TRBV12-3/TRBV12-4; length: 17; J: TRBJ1-2; CDR3: CASSKDSQGPGDYGYTF; DNA: TGTGCCAGCAGTAAAGACAGTCAGGGTCCGGGCGACTATGGCTACACCTTC